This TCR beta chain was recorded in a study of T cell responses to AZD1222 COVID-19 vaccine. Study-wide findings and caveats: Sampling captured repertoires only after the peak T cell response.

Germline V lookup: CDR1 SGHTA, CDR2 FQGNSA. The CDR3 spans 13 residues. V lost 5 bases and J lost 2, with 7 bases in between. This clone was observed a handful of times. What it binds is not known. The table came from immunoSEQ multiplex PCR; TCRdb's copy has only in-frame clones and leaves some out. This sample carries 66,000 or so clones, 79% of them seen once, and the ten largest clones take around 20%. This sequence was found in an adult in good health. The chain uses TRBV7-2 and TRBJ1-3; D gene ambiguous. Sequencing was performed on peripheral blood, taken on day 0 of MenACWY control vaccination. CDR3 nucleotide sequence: TGTGCCAGCAGCCCCAATGCTGGAAACACCATATATTTT. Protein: CASSPNAGNTIYF. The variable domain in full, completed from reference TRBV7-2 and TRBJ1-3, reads GAGVSQSPSNKVTEKGKDVELRCDPISGHTALYWYRQSLGQGLEFLIYFQGNSAPDKSGLPSDRFSAERTGGSVSTLTIQRTQQEDSAVYLCASSPNAGNTIYFGEGSWLTVV.